This TCR beta chain was recovered during a study of blood T cells in healthy people across ages. Points from the study as a whole: PBMCs went unsorted, and a conclusive naive versus antigen-experienced comparison was therefore prevented.

It was with a sample-barcoded 5' primer and a J-beta primer mix that a second PCR of roughly 7 to 12 cycles was run. TCRdb re-called the 5' RACE reads with MiXCR, one entry per CDR3 protein. Of roughly 1,000,000 distinct CDR3 sequences listed, about 25% were seen once; the top ten hold approximately 0.71%. The germline V and J ends were trimmed by 2 bases and 0 bases, with 23 bases remaining between them. CDR1 SGHTA and CDR2 FQGTGA come from the germline V gene. The CDR3 covers 20 residues. As regards this clonotype: What it recognizes is unknown.

The same specimen was also included in a second study, on T cells of mothers and their children.

The specimen was blood. V usage is TRBV7-3 and J usage is TRBJ1-5; D call uncertain. The origin of this receptor is a girl aged 2-9 years in good health. CDR3 in amino acids: CASSLEPFSFGHNSNQPQHF. The CDR3 coding sequence is TGTGCCAGCAGCTTAGAGCCCTTTAGTTTCGGGCATAATAGCAATCAGCCCCAGCATTTT.